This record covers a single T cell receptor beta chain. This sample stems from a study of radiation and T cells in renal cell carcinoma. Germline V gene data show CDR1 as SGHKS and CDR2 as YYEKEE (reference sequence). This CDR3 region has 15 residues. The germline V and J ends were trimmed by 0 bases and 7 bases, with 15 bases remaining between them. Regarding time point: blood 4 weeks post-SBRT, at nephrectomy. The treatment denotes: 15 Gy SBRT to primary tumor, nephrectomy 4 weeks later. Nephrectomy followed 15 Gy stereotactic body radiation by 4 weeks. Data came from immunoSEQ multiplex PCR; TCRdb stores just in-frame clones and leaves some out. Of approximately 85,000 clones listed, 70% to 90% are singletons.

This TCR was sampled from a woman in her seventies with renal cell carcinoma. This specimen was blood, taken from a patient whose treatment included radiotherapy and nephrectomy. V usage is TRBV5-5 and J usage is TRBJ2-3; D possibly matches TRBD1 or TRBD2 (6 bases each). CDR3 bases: TGTGCCAGCAGCTTGGTGGCAGGGGAGGTAAATACGCAGTATTTT. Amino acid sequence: CASSLVAGEVNTQYF. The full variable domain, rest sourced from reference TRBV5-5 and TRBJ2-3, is DAGVTQSPTHLIKTRGQQVTLRCSPISGHKSVSWYQQVLGQGPQFIFQYYEKEERGRGNFPDRFSARQFPNYSSELNVNALLLGDSALYLCASSLVAGEVNTQYFGPGTRLTVL.